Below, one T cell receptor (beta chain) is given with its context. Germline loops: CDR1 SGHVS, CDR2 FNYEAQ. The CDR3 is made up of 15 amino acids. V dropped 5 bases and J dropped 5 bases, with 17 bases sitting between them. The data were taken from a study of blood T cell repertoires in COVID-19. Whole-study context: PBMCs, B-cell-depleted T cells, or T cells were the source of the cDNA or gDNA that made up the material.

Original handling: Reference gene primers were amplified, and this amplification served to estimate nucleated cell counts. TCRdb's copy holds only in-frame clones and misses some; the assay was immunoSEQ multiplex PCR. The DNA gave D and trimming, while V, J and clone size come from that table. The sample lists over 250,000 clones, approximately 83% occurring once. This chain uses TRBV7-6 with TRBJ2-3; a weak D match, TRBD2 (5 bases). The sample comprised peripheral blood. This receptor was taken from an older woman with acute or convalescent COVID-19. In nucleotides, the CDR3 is TGTGCCAGCAGCCTTAGCGCCTCACCCCAAGATACGCAGTATTTT. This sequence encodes CASSLSASPQDTQYF.